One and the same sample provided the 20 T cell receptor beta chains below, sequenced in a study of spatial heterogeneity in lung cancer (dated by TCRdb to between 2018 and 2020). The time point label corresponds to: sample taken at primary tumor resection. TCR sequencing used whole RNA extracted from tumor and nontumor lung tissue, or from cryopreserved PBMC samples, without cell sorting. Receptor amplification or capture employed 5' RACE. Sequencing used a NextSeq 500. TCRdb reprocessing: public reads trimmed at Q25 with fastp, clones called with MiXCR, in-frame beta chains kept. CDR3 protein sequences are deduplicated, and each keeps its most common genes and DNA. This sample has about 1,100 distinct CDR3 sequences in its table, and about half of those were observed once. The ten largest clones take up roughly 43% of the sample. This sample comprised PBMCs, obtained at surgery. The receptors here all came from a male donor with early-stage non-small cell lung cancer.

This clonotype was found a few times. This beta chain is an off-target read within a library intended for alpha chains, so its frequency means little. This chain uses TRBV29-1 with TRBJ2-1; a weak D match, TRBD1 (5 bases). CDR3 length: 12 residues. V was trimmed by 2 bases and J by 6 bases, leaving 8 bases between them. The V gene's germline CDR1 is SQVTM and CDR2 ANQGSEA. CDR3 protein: CSVERQLNEQFF. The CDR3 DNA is TGCAGCGTTGAAAGACAGCTCAATGAGCAGTTCTTC.

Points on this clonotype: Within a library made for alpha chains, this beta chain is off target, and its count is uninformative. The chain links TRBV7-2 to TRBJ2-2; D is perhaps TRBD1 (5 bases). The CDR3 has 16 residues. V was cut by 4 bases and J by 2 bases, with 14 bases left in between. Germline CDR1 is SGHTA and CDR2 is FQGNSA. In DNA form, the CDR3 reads TGTGCCAGCAGCTCCGCCCCCAGGGAAAACACCGGGGAGCTGTTTTTT. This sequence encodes CASSSAPRENTGELFF.

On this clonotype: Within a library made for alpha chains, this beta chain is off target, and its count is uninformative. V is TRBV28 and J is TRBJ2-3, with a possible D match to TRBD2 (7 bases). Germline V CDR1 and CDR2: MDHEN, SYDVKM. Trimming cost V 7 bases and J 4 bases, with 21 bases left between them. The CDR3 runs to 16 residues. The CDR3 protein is CASMFQKGGAPDTQYF. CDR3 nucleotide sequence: TGTGCCAGCATGTTCCAAAAAGGGGGGGCCCCAGATACGCAGTATTTT.

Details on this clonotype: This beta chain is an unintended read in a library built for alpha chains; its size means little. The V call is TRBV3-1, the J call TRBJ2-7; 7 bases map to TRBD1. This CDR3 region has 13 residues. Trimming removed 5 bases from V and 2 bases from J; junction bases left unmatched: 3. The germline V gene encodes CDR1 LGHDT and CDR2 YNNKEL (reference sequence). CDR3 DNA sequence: TGTGCCAGCAGCGGGGGACAGACCTACGAGCAGTACTTC. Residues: CASSGGQTYEQYF.

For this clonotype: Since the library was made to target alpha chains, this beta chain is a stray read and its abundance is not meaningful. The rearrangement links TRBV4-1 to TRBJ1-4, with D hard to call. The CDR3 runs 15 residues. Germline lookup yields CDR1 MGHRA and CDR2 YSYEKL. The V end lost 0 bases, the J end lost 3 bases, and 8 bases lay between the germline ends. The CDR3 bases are TGCGCCAGCAGCCAAGAACCGGGAGCTAATGAAAAACTGTTTTTT. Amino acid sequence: CASSQEPGANEKLFF.

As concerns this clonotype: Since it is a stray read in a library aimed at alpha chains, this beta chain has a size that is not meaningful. This CDR3 reads CASQGFGEQYF. In DNA, the CDR3 is TGTGCCAGTCAGGGGTTCGGGGAGCAGTACTTC. This chain joins TRBV12-3 or TRBV12-4 and TRBJ2-7; possible D gene TRBD1, 6 bases. This CDR3 is built from 11 residues. V lost 9 bases and J lost 7, with 13 bases in between.

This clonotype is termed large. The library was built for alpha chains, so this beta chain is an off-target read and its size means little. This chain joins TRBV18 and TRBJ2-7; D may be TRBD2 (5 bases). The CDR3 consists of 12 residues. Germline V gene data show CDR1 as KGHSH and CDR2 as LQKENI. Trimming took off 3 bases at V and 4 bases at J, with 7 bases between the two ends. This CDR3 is CASSPPGYEQYF. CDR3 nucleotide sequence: TGTGCCAGCTCACCCCCGGGGTACGAGCAGTACTTC.

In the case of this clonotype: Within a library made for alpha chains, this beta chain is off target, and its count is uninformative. For the CDR3, the DNA is TGTGCCAGCAGTGCCCCCGACAGGGGTGGCGGGGAGCTGTTTTTT. Amino acids: CASSAPDRGGGELFF. The gene calls are TRBV27 and TRBJ2-2, with 8 bases aligning to TRBD1. The CDR3 is 15 amino acids. From germline, CDR1 is MNHEY and CDR2 SMNVEV (reference sequence). Germline trimming cut 5 bases from V and 7 bases from J; bases unmatched to any gene: 9.

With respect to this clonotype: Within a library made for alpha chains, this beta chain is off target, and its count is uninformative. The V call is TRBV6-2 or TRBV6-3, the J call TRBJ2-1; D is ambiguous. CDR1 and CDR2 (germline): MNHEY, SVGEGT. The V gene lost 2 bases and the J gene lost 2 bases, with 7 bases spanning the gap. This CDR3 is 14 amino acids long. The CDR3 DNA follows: TGTGCCAGCAGTTACATCTTCCCCTACAATGAGCAGTTCTTC. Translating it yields CASSYIFPYNEQFF.

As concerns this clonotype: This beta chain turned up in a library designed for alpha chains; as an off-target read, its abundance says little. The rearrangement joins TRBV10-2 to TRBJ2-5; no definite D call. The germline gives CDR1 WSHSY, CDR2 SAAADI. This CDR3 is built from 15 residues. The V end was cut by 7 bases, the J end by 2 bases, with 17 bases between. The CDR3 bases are TGCGCCAGCAAGAATCCAGGCTACTTACAAGAGACCCAGTACTTC. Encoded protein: CASKNPGYLQETQYF.

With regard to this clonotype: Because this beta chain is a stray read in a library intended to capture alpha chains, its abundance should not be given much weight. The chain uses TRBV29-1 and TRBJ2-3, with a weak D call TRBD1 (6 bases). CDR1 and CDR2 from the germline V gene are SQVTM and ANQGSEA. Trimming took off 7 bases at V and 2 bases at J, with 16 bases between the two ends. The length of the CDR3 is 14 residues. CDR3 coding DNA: TGCAGCGGGGTGGACAGACCTTACACAGATACGCAGTATTTT. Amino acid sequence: CSGVDRPYTDTQYF.

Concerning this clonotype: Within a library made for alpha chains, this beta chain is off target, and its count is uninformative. For the CDR3, the DNA is TGTGCCAGCAGCGGGATACCGAGGGCAGATACGCAGTATTTT. Translated, it gives CASSGIPRADTQYF. The rearrangement links TRBV6-5 to TRBJ2-3, with D tentatively TRBD2 (5 bases). Germline CDR1 is MNHEY and CDR2 is SVGAGI. The CDR3 is 14 amino acids. Trimming left V 6 bases short and J 4 bases short, with 14 bases between.

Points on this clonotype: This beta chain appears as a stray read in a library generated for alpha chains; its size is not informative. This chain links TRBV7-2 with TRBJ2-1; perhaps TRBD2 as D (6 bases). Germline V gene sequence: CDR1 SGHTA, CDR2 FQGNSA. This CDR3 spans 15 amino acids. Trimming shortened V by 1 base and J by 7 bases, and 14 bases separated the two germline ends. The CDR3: CASSLGPSATNEQFF. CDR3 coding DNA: TGTGCCAGCAGCTTAGGGCCTAGCGCTACGAATGAGCAGTTCTTC.

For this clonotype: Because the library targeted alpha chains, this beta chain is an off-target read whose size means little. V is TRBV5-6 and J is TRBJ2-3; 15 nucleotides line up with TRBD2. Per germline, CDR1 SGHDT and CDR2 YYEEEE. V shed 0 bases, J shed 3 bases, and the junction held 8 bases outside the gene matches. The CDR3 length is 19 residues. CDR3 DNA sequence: TGTGCCAGCAGCTTGGGGACTAGCGGGGGGGCCTGGATGACAGATACGCAGTATTTT. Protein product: CASSLGTSGGAWMTDTQYF.

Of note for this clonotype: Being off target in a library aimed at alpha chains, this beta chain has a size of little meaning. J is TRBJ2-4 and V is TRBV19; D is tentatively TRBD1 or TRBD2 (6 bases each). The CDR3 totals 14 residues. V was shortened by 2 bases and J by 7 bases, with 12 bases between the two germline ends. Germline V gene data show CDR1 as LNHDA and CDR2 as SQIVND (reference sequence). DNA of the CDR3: TGTGCCAGTAGTATAACGGGGGCGAGGAACATTCAGTACTTC. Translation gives CASSITGARNIQYF. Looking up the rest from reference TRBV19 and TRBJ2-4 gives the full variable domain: DGGITQSPKYLFRKEGQNVTLSCEQNLNHDAMYWYRQDPGQGLRLIYYSQIVNDFQKGDIAEGYSVSREKKESFPLTVTSAQKNPTAFYLCASSITGARNIQYFGAGTRLSVL.

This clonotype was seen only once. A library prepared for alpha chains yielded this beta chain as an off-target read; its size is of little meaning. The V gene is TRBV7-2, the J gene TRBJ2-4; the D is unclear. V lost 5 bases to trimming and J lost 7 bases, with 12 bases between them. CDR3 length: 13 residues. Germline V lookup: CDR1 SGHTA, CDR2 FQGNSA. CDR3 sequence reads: CASSPLSGNIQYF. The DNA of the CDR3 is TGTGCCAGCAGCCCCCTATCCGGCAACATTCAGTACTTC.

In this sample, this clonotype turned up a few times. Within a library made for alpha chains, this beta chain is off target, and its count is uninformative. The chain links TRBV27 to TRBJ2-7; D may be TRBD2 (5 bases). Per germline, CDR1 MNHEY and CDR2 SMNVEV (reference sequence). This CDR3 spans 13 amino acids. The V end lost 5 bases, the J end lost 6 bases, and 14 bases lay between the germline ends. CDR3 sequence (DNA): TGTGCCAGCAGTAACGAGGGTCTGGGCGAGCAGTACTTC. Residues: CASSNEGLGEQYF.

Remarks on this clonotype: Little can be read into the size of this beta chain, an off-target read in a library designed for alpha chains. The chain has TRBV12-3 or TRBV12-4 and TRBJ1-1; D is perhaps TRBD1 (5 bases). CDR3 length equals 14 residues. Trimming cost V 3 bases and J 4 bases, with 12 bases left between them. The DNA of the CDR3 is TGTGCCAGCAGTTTCCCAGGGTGGGGCACTGAAGCTTTCTTT. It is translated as CASSFPGWGTEAFF.

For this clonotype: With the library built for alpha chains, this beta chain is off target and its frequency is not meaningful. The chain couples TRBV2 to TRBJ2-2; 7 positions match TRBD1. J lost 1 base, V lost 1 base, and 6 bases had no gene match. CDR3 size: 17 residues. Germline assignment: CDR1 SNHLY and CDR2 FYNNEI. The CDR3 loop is CASSEGLTGMNTGELFF. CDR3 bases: TGTGCCAGCAGTGAAGGGCTGACAGGGATGAACACCGGGGAGCTGTTTTTT.

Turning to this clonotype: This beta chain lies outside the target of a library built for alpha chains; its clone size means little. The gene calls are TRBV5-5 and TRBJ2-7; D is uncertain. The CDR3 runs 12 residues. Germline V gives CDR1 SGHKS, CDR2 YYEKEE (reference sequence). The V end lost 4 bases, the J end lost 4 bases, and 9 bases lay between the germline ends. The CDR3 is CASSEQFYEQYF. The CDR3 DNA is TGTGCCAGCAGCGAACAGTTTTACGAGCAGTACTTC.